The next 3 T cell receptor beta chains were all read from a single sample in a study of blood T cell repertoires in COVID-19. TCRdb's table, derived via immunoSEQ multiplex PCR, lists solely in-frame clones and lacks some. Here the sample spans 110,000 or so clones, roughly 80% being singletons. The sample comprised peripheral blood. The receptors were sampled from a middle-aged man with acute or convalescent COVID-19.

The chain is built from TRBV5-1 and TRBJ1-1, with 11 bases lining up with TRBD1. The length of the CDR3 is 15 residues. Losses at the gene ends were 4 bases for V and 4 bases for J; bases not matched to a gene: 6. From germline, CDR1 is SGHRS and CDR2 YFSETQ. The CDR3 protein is CASSARGTGGTEAFF. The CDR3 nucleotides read TGCGCCAGCAGCGCCCGCGGGACAGGGGGCACTGAAGCTTTCTTT. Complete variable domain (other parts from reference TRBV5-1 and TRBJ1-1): KAGVTQTPRYLIKTRGQQVTLSCSPISGHRSVSWYQQTPGQGLQFLFEYFSETQRNKGNFPGRFSGRQFSNSRSEMNVSTLELGDSALYLCASSARGTGGTEAFFGQGTRLTVV.

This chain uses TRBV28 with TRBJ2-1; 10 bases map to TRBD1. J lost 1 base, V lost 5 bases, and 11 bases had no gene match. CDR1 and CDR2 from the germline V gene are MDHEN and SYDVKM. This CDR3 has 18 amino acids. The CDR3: CASSHDRGLGKSYNEQFF. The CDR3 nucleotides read TGTGCCAGCAGTCACGACAGGGGGCTAGGTAAATCCTACAATGAGCAGTTCTTC.

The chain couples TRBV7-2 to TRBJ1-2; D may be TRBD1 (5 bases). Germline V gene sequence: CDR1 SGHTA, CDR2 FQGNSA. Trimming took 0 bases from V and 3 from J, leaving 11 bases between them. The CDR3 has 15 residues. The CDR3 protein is CASSLAQGSYYGYTF. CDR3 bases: TGTGCCAGCAGCTTAGCGCAGGGCTCTTACTATGGCTACACCTTC. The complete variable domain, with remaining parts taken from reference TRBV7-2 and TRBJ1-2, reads GAGVSQSPSNKVTEKGKDVELRCDPISGHTALYWYRQSLGQGLEFLIYFQGNSAPDKSGLPSDRFSAERTGGSVSTLTIQRTQQEDSAVYLCASSLAQGSYYGYTFGSGTRLTVV.